These 30 T cell receptor beta chains came from one sample sequenced in a study of spatial heterogeneity in lung cancer. TCRdb fed the 5' RACE reads into MiXCR, producing one record per CDR3 protein. The sample consists of some 400 distinct CDR3 sequences, around 27% of them appearing once. Documented time point: blood at routine non-recurrence follow-up after resection. Sample: PBMCs, taken at follow-up. The source is a male donor with early-stage non-small cell lung cancer.

This clonotype was counted once. This beta chain is a stray read from a library made for alpha chains; its abundance is not meaningful. The chain joins TRBV5-1 to TRBJ2-3, with a possible D match to TRBD2 (5 bases). Germline-derived CDR1 and CDR2 are SGHRS and YFSETQ. Trimming took off 6 bases at V and 7 bases at J, with 15 bases between the two ends. This CDR3 is 13 amino acids long. CDR3 bases: TGCGCCAGCACAGACGGACTCGGCTATACGCAGTATTTT. Protein product: CASTDGLGYTQYF.

As for this clonotype: This beta chain is off target for a library built for alpha chains, so its abundance means little. This sequence joins TRBV6-1 and TRBJ2-5, with 10 bases lining up with TRBD1. In germline, CDR1 is MNHNS, CDR2 SASEGT. The CDR3 extends over 13 amino acids. Losses at the gene ends were 6 bases for V and 3 bases for J; bases not matched to a gene: 1. Written as DNA, the CDR3 is TGTGCCAGCAGAGGGACAGGGGAAGAGACCCAGTACTTC. Amino acids: CASRGTGEETQYF.

Note on this clonotype: With the library built for alpha chains, this beta chain is off target and its frequency is not meaningful. The chain couples TRBV7-9 to TRBJ1-4, with D uncertain. Trimming shortened V by 5 bases and J by 8 bases, and 6 bases separated the two germline ends. Germline V gene data show CDR1 as SEHNR and CDR2 as FQNEAQ (reference sequence). CDR3 length equals 11 residues. This CDR3 reads CASSPLEKLFF. As DNA, the CDR3 is TGTGCCAGCAGCCCCCTCGAAAAACTGTTTTTT.

A remark on this clonotype: This beta chain came through as a stray read in a library set up for alpha chains, and its size says little. This chain uses TRBV19 with TRBJ2-5; TRBD1 is a possible D gene (5 bases). Germline values: CDR1 LNHDA, CDR2 SQIVND (reference sequence). V was trimmed by 8 bases and J by 3 bases, leaving 7 bases between them. The CDR3 spans 11 residues. The CDR3 DNA reads as TGTGCCAGTGGGGCGGAAGAGACCCAGTACTTC. As protein: CASGAEETQYF.

Concerning this clonotype: Little can be read into the size of this beta chain, an off-target read in a library designed for alpha chains. The rearrangement uses TRBV5-4 and TRBJ1-4; the D gene is possibly TRBD1 (5 bases). The V end lost 0 bases, the J end lost 5 bases, and 8 bases lay between the germline ends. CDR1 and CDR2 (germline): SGHNT, YYREEE (reference sequence). This CDR3 is 14 amino acids long. Written as DNA, the CDR3 is TGTGCCAGCAGCTTGGGGTCAGGGAATGAAAAACTGTTTTTT. Translated, it gives CASSLGSGNEKLFF.

Regarding this clonotype: This beta chain is a stray sequence in a library constructed for alpha chains; its clone size is not meaningful. The CDR3 DNA reads as TGTGCCAGCAGTACAGGGGCCTACAATGAGCAGTTCTTC. Its protein product is CASSTGAYNEQFF. The V call is TRBV28, the J call TRBJ2-1; 7 bases line up with TRBD1. The trim removed 5 bases at V and 2 bases at J, leaving 0 bases unmatched. The CDR3 consists of 13 residues. CDR1 is MDHEN, CDR2 SYDVKM, per germline.

Comment on this clonotype: Because the library targeted alpha chains, this beta chain is an off-target read whose size means little. V is TRBV7-9 and J is TRBJ2-7; 8 nucleotides line up with TRBD2. V shed 1 base and J 2 bases; nucleotides not matched to a gene: 7. This CDR3 comprises 16 residues. Germline CDR1 and CDR2: SEHNR and FQNEAQ (reference sequence). The CDR3 coding sequence is TGTGCCAGCAGCTTAGGAAGGAGCGGGAGAGCCTACGAGCAGTACTTC. As protein: CASSLGRSGRAYEQYF.

This clonotype was detected only once. Since it is a stray read in a library aimed at alpha chains, this beta chain has a size that is not meaningful. This chain connects TRBV7-9 to TRBJ2-7; 11 bases agree with TRBD2. The CDR3 is made up of 15 amino acids. Losses at the gene ends were 4 bases for V and 6 bases for J; bases not matched to a gene: 8. Looked up from germline, CDR1 is SEHNR and CDR2 is FQNEAQ (reference sequence). The CDR3 DNA follows: TGTGCCAGCAGCTCTTCTAGCGGGGGGCTTGGCGAGCAGTACTTC. It encodes CASSSSSGGLGEQYF.

This clonotype is labeled as hyperexpanded. This beta chain is off target for a library built for alpha chains, so its abundance means little. The V call is TRBV6-2 or TRBV6-3, the J call TRBJ2-7; no clear D. Germline CDR1 and CDR2: MNHEY and SVGEGT. The CDR3 has 13 amino acids. V was clipped by 2 bases and J by 4 bases, with 9 bases between them. The CDR3: CASSYGVEYEQYF. The CDR3 DNA is TGTGCCAGCAGTTACGGGGTTGAATACGAGCAGTACTTC.

By share, this clonotype counts as large. This beta chain slipped into a library made for alpha chains as a stray read, so its size is not meaningful. This chain connects TRBV28 to TRBJ2-7; D not resolved. Germline V lookup: CDR1 MDHEN, CDR2 SYDVKM. There are 11 residues in the CDR3. V lost 6 bases and J 6 bases, leaving 9 bases between the germline ends. CDR3 loop: CASSSPREQYF. In DNA, the CDR3 is TGTGCCAGCAGCTCCCCCCGCGAGCAGTACTTC.

In its sample, this clonotype was seen a few times. This beta chain turned up in a library designed for alpha chains; as an off-target read, its abundance says little. V gene TRBV28 combines with J gene TRBJ2-3; 9 bases map to TRBD1. CDR1 is MDHEN, CDR2 SYDVKM, per germline. The CDR3 contains 19 residues. V shed 4 bases, J shed 8 bases, and the junction held 22 bases outside the gene matches. CDR3 loop: CASSSQVPRTGVVPGTQYF. The CDR3 nucleotides are TGTGCCAGCAGTTCCCAGGTCCCACGGACAGGGGTCGTCCCGGGTACGCAGTATTTT.

Details on this clonotype: The library was designed around alpha chains, so this beta chain is a stray read whose abundance carries little weight. V and J are TRBV6-5 and TRBJ1-4; TRBD1 might be the D (5 bases). This CDR3 has 13 residues. Trimming stripped 8 bases from V and 5 bases from J, with 12 bases between. In germline, CDR1 is MNHEY, CDR2 SVGAGI. CDR3 DNA sequence: TGTGCCAGCGCGGGACTACCAAATGAAAAACTGTTTTTT. Amino acids: CASAGLPNEKLFF.

With regard to this clonotype: The library was built for alpha chains, so this beta chain is an off-target read and its size means little. The chain employs TRBV20-1 and TRBJ2-3, with a tentative D call TRBD2 (7 bases). The CDR3 length is 14 residues. Trimming removed 0 bases at V and 4 bases at J, with 11 bases between. Germline CDR1 reads DFQATT; CDR2 reads SNEGSKA (reference sequence). The CDR3 region has the DNA TGCAGTGCTAGAGATTCGGGGGGCTCAGATACGCAGTATTTT. Residues: CSARDSGGSDTQYF.

By share of the sample, this clonotype is medium-sized. This beta chain is an off-target read within a library intended for alpha chains, so its frequency means little. This rearrangement joins TRBV5-1 to TRBJ1-1; no clear D. The ends were cut back, 0 bases at V and 3 bases at J, with 9 bases in the middle. This CDR3 contains 14 residues. CDR1 and CDR2 from the germline V gene are SGHRS and YFSETQ. For the CDR3, the DNA is TGCGCCAGCAGCTTGGTCTCGTCGGACACTGAAGCTTTCTTT. Its protein product is CASSLVSSDTEAFF.

This clonotype was seen just once. An end of the junction does not agree with germline; a read error may underlie this. This beta chain appears as a stray read in a library generated for alpha chains; its size is not informative. CDR3 sequence reads: CASSDLIAGADGTLYF. As DNA, the CDR3 is TGTGCCAGCAGCGACCTAATAGCGGGGGCGGACGGTACGCTGTATTTT. The chain couples TRBV7-8 to TRBJ2-3, with 9 positions matching TRBD2. Germline lookup yields CDR1 SGHVS and CDR2 FQNEAQ. This CDR3 region has 16 residues.

Concerning this clonotype itself: The size of this beta chain means little, since it is a stray read in a library made for alpha chains. J is TRBJ2-3 and V is TRBV7-3; tentatively, D is TRBD2 (6 bases). V was clipped by 2 bases and J by 0 bases, with 12 bases between them. This CDR3 spans 16 amino acids. CDR1 is SGHTA, CDR2 FQGTGA, per germline. DNA of the CDR3: TGTGCCAGCAGCTTAGGTATAGCGGTTAGCACAGATACGCAGTATTTT. Amino acid sequence: CASSLGIAVSTDTQYF. Using reference TRBV7-3 and TRBJ2-3 for the parts outside the CDR3, the full variable domain is GAGVSQTPSNKVTEKGKYVELRCDPISGHTALYWYRQSLGQGPEFLIYFQGTGAADDSGLPNDRFFAVRPEGSVSTLKIQRTERGDSAVYLCASSLGIAVSTDTQYFGPGTRLTVL.

This clonotype was observed a handful of times. A much larger clone lies one base from this, so it may be a read error. This beta chain represents an off-target read in a library built for alpha chains; its size is of limited meaning. The V call is TRBV29-1, the J call TRBJ2-1; D remains unclear. Germline V lookup: CDR1 SQVTM, CDR2 ANQGSEA. This CDR3 comprises 14 residues. The CDR3 protein is CGVEDLLAYNEQFF. The CDR3 bases are TGCGGCGTTGAAGATCTCCTAGCCTACAATGAGCAGTTCTTC.

Regarding this clonotype: Since it is a stray read in a library aimed at alpha chains, this beta chain has a size that is not meaningful. This chain joins TRBV12-3 or TRBV12-4 and TRBJ2-6, with 12 bases matching TRBD1. Trimming took 11 bases from V and 0 from J; bases not matched to a gene: 5. CDR3 length: 16 residues. Here the CDR3 reads CAGRDRGLSGANVLTF. The CDR3 DNA is TGTGCCGGAAGGGACAGGGGGCTCTCTGGGGCCAACGTCCTGACTTTC.

As concerns this clonotype: Being off target in a library aimed at alpha chains, this beta chain has a size of little meaning. This chain joins TRBV3-1 and TRBJ1-2, with D maybe TRBD1 (6 bases). This CDR3 is 20 amino acids long. Trimming stripped 0 bases from V and 4 bases from J, with 27 bases between. In germline, CDR1 is LGHDT, CDR2 YNNKEL (reference sequence). The CDR3 spells CASSQDLVRQELPPSYGYTF. The CDR3 DNA sequence: TGTGCCAGCAGCCAAGATCTGGTTCGACAGGAACTCCCCCCCTCCTATGGCTACACCTTC.

A remark on this clonotype: This beta chain lies outside the target of a library built for alpha chains; its clone size means little. This sequence joins TRBV13 and TRBJ2-7, with 12 bases that match TRBD2. The V segment lost 4 bases and the J segment 2 bases; nucleotides outside the gene matches: 9. The CDR3 contains 17 residues. The V gene's germline CDR1 is PRHDT and CDR2 FYEKMQ (reference sequence). The CDR3 sequence is CASSSDPTSGGTYEQYF. The CDR3 region has the DNA TGTGCCAGCAGCTCAGATCCGACTAGCGGGGGAACCTACGAGCAGTACTTC.

A word on this clonotype: Being off target in a library aimed at alpha chains, this beta chain has a size of little meaning. The V gene is TRBV6-5, the J gene TRBJ1-6; the D gene is possibly TRBD1 (5 bases). Trimming left V 0 bases short and J 9 bases short, with 9 bases between. The CDR3 sequence is 14 residues long. CDR1 and CDR2 from the germline V gene are MNHEY and SVGAGI. The CDR3 protein is CASSYSRGSSPLHF. The CDR3 DNA reads TGTGCCAGCAGTTACTCGCGGGGGAGTTCACCCCTCCACTTT.

The table lists this clonotype with a few counts. This beta chain was picked up by a library intended for alpha chains and is off target, so its count carries little meaning. The chain has TRBV9 and TRBJ2-5; TRBD2 agrees at 15 bases. Trimming at V came to 4 bases and at J to 5 bases, leaving 3 bases not matched to a gene. The CDR3 is made up of 15 amino acids. Germline assignment: CDR1 SGDLS and CDR2 YYNGEE. This CDR3 reads CASSMGLAGGETQYF. The CDR3 nucleotides are TGTGCCAGCAGCATGGGACTAGCGGGGGGCGAGACCCAGTACTTC.

A note on this clonotype: This beta chain lies outside the target of a library built for alpha chains; its clone size means little. The CDR3 region is CASSLFSEQFF. In DNA, the CDR3 is TGTGCCAGCAGCTTATTTAGTGAGCAGTTCTTC. V is TRBV11-2 and J is TRBJ2-1, with no clear D. The CDR3 length is 11 residues. Germline V gives CDR1 SGHAT, CDR2 FQNNGV. Trimming stripped 2 bases from V and 9 bases from J, with 5 bases between.

By share, this clonotype ranks as hyperexpanded. This beta chain slipped into a library made for alpha chains as a stray read, so its size is not meaningful. The chain recombines TRBV6-5 with TRBJ1-1; tentatively, D is TRBD1 (5 bases). V shed 8 bases and J shed 2 bases, with 21 bases lying between them. The CDR3 length is 16 residues. CDR1 and CDR2 from the germline V gene are MNHEY and SVGAGI. The CDR3 reads CASDKGARGPNTEAFF. The CDR3 DNA sequence: TGTGCCAGCGACAAAGGAGCACGGGGCCCTAACACTGAAGCTTTCTTT.

This clonotype has ten or more counts. This beta chain is a stray sequence in a library constructed for alpha chains; its clone size is not meaningful. This sequence joins TRBV27 and TRBJ2-1, with no clear D. CDR1 is MNHEY, CDR2 SMNVEV, per germline (reference sequence). The V end was cut by 3 bases, the J end by 0 bases, with 6 bases between. The CDR3 is 14 residues long. The CDR3: CASSFGSSYNEQFF. The CDR3 nucleotides read TGTGCCAGCAGTTTTGGCAGCTCCTACAATGAGCAGTTCTTC.

By its share, this clonotype is large. This beta chain represents an off-target read in a library built for alpha chains; its size is of limited meaning. The chain carries TRBV11-3 and TRBJ2-1; D remains ambiguous. Germline-derived CDR1 and CDR2 are SGHNT and YENEEA. There are 13 residues in the CDR3. The V and J ends lost 5 bases and 5 bases respectively, with 10 bases between them. CDR3 loop: CASSRRPDNEQFF. The CDR3 nucleotides read TGTGCCAGCAGCAGAAGACCCGACAATGAGCAGTTCTTC.

This clonotype appeared a few times. The size of this beta chain means little, since it is a stray read in a library made for alpha chains. The chain joins TRBV25-1 to TRBJ1-6; a weak D match, TRBD1 (5 bases). The CDR3 totals 14 residues. Trimming pared 1 base from V and 12 bases from J, leaving 13 bases between. Germline CDR1 reads MGHDK; CDR2 reads SYGVNS. CDR3 in amino acids: CASSESGTLLPLHF. The CDR3 region has the DNA TGTGCCAGCAGTGAATCCGGGACCCTCTTACCCCTCCACTTT. The whole variable domain, remainder taken from reference TRBV25-1 and TRBJ1-6, is EADIYQTPRYLVIGTGKKITLECSQTMGHDKMYWYQQDPGMELHLIHYSYGVNSTEKGDLSSESTVSRIRTEHFPLTLESARPSHTSQYLCASSESGTLLPLHFGNGTRLTVT.

About this clonotype: This beta chain appears as a stray read in a library generated for alpha chains; its size is not informative. This chain joins TRBV6-5 and TRBJ1-5; D gene uncertain. Trimming cost V 4 bases and J 0 bases, with 7 bases left between them. Germline CDR1 reads MNHEY; CDR2 reads SVGAGI. There are 14 residues in the CDR3. The CDR3 is CASSSDNSNQPQHF. The CDR3 DNA sequence: TGTGCCAGCAGTTCAGACAATAGCAATCAGCCCCAGCATTTT.

On this clonotype: The size of this beta chain means little, since it is a stray read in a library made for alpha chains. The chain carries TRBV7-3 and TRBJ2-5; TRBD1 is a possible D gene (6 bases). CDR3 length equals 16 residues. V lost 1 base and J lost 3, with 15 bases in between. Germline CDR1 reads SGHTA; CDR2 reads FQGTGA. The CDR3, as DNA: TGTGCCAGCAGCTTAAGTTTTACAGGGTCAGAAGAGACCCAGTACTTC. The encoded protein is CASSLSFTGSEETQYF.

Notes on this clonotype: This beta chain slipped into a library made for alpha chains as a stray read, so its size is not meaningful. The chain employs TRBV27 and TRBJ2-7, with D perhaps matching TRBD1 (6 bases). The CDR3 runs to 14 residues. The germline V gene encodes CDR1 MNHEY and CDR2 SMNVEV (reference sequence). Trimming removed 3 bases from V and 3 bases from J, with 12 bases in between. CDR3 DNA sequence: TGTGCCAGCAGTTTGATGTTGGGACACTACGAGCAGTACTTC. This gives the protein CASSLMLGHYEQYF.